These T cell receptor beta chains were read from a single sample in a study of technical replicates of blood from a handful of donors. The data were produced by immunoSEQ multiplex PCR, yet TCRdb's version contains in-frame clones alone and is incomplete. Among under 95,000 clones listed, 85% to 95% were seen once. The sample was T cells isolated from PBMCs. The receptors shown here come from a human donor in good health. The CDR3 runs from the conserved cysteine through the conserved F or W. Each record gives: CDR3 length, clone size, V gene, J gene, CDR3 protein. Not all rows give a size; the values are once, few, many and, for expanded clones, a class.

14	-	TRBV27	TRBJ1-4	CASKSGVTNEKLFF
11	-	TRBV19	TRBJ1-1	CASSRHLEAFF
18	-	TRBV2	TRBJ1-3	CASNPPSSGRGTGNTIYF
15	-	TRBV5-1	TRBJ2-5	CASSLGQGVGETQYF
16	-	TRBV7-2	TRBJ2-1	CASSLRGTSGSNEQFF
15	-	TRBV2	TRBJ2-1	CASSEVQTTNNEQFF
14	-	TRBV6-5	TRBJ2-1	CASSWERSYNEQFF
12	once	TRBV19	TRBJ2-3	CASSVQGDTQYF
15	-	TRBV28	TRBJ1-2	CASSSLRGFNYGYTF
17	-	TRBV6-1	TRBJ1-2	CASSEVGTGGSNYGYTF
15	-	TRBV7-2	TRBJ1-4	CASSLGGSRREKLFF
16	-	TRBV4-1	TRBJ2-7	CASSQAGLRSSYEQYF
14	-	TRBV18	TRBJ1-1	CASSPSLENTEAFF
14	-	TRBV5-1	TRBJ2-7	CASSLTGSSYEQYF
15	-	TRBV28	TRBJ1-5	CASRPPGYGNQPQHF
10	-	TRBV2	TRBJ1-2	CASSTGSYTF
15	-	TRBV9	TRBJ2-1	CASSVGPSHHNEQFF
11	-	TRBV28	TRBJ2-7	CASTKSYEQYF
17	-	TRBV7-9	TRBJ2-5	CASSSPLAGPGKETQYF
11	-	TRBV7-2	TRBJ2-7	CASSRPTEQYF
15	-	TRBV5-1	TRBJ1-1	CASSLDSSLNTEAFF
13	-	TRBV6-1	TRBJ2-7	CASSASQEHEQYF
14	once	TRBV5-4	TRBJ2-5	CASSPDRALETQYF
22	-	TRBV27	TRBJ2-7	CASSLSHLMQAGGIPNSYEQYF
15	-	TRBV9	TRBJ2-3	CASSVNGGSTDTQYF
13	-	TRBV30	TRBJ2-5	CAWTGGGLETQYF
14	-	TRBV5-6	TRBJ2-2	CASFFLAGAGELFF
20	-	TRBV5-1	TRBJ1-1	CASSLPDGTGTGAMNTEAFF
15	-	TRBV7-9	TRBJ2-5	CASSLAWDRKETQYF